This T cell receptor (beta chain) was documented in a study of blood T cells in healthy people across ages. CDR1 and CDR2 from the germline V gene are SGHAT and FQNNGV. CDR3 length: 15 residues. With V trimmed by 2 bases and J by 7 bases, 7 bases remained unmatched. Samples had at least 6.5 million PBMCs isolated from them. Extraction yielded at least 5 micrograms of total RNA per sample. Study results and caveats: The authors considered diversity estimates from one million T cells to be underestimates.

Concerning this clonotype: Its target is unknown.

Through a sample-barcoded 5' primer and a J-beta primer mix, a second PCR was run for 7 to 11 cycles. TCRdb processed the 5' RACE reads anew with MiXCR; each CDR3 protein has one entry. The sample holds roughly 680,000 distinct CDR3 sequences, over 40% seen once. This clonotype was sampled from a woman of 80 years or more in good health. Sequenced input: blood. The chain combines TRBV11-2 with TRBJ2-1, with 8 bases lining up with TRBD2. CDR3: CASSLSRGGSNEQFF. DNA for the CDR3: TGTGCCAGCAGCTTAAGTCGCGGGGGGTCGAATGAGCAGTTCTTC.